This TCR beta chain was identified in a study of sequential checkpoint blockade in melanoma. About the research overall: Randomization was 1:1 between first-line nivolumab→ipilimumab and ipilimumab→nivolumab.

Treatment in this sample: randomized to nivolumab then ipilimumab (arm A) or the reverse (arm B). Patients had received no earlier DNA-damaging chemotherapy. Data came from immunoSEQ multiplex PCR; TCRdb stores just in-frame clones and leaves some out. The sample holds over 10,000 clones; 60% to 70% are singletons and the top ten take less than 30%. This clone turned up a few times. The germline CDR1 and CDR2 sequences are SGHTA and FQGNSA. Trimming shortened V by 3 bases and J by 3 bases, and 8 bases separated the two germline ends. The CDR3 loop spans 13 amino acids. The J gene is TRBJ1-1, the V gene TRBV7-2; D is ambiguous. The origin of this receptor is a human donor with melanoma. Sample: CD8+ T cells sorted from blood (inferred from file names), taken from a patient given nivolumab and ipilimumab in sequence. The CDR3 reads CASSLNSYTEAFF. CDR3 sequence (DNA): TGTGCCAGCAGCTTGAACAGTTACACTGAAGCTTTCTTT.